Listed below are T cell receptor beta chains from one sample, sequenced in a study of T-cell memory formation after mild COVID-19. Via MiXCR, TCRdb re-called the 5' RACE reads, giving one row per CDR3 protein. The data show about 470,000 distinct CDR3 sequences, with 20% to 25% seen just once and 12% held by the top ten. The sequenced sample was PBMCs or a T cell subset sorted from them (not recorded which). The receptors stem from an adult woman who had mild COVID-19 (a few samples of this study predate the infection). Cell type and time point are not known. The conserved cysteine and the conserved F or W are not part of the CDR3 here. Each record gives: CDR3 length, V gene, J gene, CDR3 protein.

>10|TRBV7-2|TRBJ2-1
ASSSPGRSKF
>15|TRBV7-2|TRBJ2-4
ASSPHLGAGGSDIQY
>12|TRBV7-8|TRBJ2-1
ASSLGPGYNEQF
>13|TRBV13|TRBJ1-5
ASSLGLVGGRPQH
>13|TRBV19|TRBJ2-7
ASSTDRVGPYEQY
>11|TRBV5-1|TRBJ2-7
ASSLAGQREQY
>13|TRBV20-1|TRBJ2-2
SASRTGMNTGELF
>14|TRBV4-1|TRBJ2-3
ASSHSPGGVTDTQY
>11|TRBV9|TRBJ1-1
ASSGRLNTEAF
>14|TRBV23-1|TRBJ2-5
ASTRTGGSGQETQY
>13|TRBV20-1|TRBJ2-3
SAPGLAGKTDTQY
>14|TRBV5-1|TRBJ2-2
ASSTGEAMNTGELF
>14|TRBV7-4|TRBJ2-4
ASSPRGYLAKNIQY